The sequence of this TCR beta chain was determined in a study of OX40 agonist ivuxolimab in advanced cancers. Study conclusions and caveats: Several nonresponders also turned out to have low normalized T-cell clonal expansion.

The V and J ends lost 6 bases and 7 bases respectively, with 13 bases between them. Germline values: CDR1 ENHRY, CDR2 SYGVKD. The CDR3 spans 13 residues. Method: immunoSEQ multiplex PCR; TCRdb's copy keeps in-frame clones and lacks some. The sample records roughly 90,000 clones, 75% to 90% being singletons. Comments on this clone: The target antigen is unknown.

This TCR was recovered from an adult with an advanced solid tumor such as melanoma, head and neck, liver or kidney cancer. Sequencing was performed on CD4+ or CD8+ T cells sorted from blood, taken in a trial of the OX40 agonist ivuxolimab. This chain joins TRBV10-3 and TRBJ2-1, with D uncertain. The CDR3 sequence is CAIRGPTRNEQFF. CDR3 sequence (DNA): TGTGCCATCAGAGGACCAACACGGAATGAGCAGTTCTTC.